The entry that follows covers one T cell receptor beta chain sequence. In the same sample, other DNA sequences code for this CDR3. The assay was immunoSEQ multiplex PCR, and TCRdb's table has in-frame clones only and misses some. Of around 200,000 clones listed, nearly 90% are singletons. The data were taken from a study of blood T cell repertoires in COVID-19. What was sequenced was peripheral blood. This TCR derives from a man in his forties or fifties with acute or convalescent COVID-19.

The CDR3: CASSVGQGTEAFF. In DNA form, the CDR3 reads TGTGCCAGCAGCGTAGGACAGGGCACTGAAGCTTTCTTT. The chain uses TRBV9 and TRBJ1-1; 7 nucleotides line up with TRBD1. CDR1 is SGDLS, CDR2 YYNGEE, per germline. The J segment lost 4 bases and the V segment lost 0 bases, leaving 0 bases of the junction unmatched. This CDR3 is 13 amino acids long.